The 24 T cell receptor beta chains below come from one sample, sequenced in a study of cytomegalovirus exposure and HLA in healthy donors. The PCR had 60 Vbeta and 13 Jbeta primers. This table comes from immunoSEQ multiplex PCR, and its TCRdb copy is limited to in-frame clones, with some not included. The sample includes under 200,000 clones, roughly 79% of them seen just once. Sequenced material: PBMCs. All receptors derive from a man aged 25-45 years in good health and CMV-seronegative.

Of note for this clone: The same CDR3 is also encoded by other DNA sequences in this sample. The J gene is TRBJ2-7, the V gene TRBV5-1; 8 bases map to TRBD1. Germline V CDR1 and CDR2: SGHRS, YFSETQ. Trimming took 0 bases from V and 3 from J; bases not matched to a gene: 2. This CDR3 contains 14 residues. This chain's CDR3 is CASSLEGTGYEQYF. The CDR3 bases are TGCGCCAGCAGCTTGGAAGGGACAGGCTACGAGCAGTACTTC.

This chain connects TRBV30 to TRBJ2-5, with 13 bases aligning to TRBD2. The better agreement between TRBJ2-7 and the DNA end casts doubt on the J call. This CDR3 is built from 16 residues. CDR1 GTSNPN and CDR2 SVGIG come from the germline V gene (reference sequence). The CDR3 DNA is TGTGCCTGGAGTTACGGGGGACTAGCGGGATACCACGAGCAGTACTTC. It encodes CAWSYGGLAGYHEQYF.

The chain carries TRBV6-1 and TRBJ1-5; a weak D match, TRBD1 (6 bases). The ends were cut back, 1 base at V and 0 bases at J, with 13 bases in the middle. The CDR3 spans 17 residues. Per the germline V gene, CDR1 is MNHNS and CDR2 is SASEGT. The CDR3 DNA sequence: TGTGCCAGCAGTGAAGTCCAGGGGAGTAATAGCAATCAGCCCCAGCATTTT. Translating gives CASSEVQGSNSNQPQHF.

The V and J genes are TRBV2 and TRBJ1-4, with 11 bases aligning to TRBD1. The CDR3 is made up of 13 amino acids. Per the germline V gene, CDR1 is SNHLY and CDR2 is FYNNEI. Trimming at V came to 6 bases and at J to 7 bases, leaving 1 base not matched to a gene. In DNA form, the CDR3 reads TGTGCCAGCAGGGGACAGGGGGTTGAAAAACTGTTTTTT. Its protein product is CASRGQGVEKLFF.

This clone was recorded a few times. The J gene is TRBJ2-3, the V gene TRBV7-9, with 8 bases matching TRBD2. This CDR3 has 14 residues. The V segment lost 8 bases and the J segment 5 bases; nucleotides outside the gene matches: 9. CDR1 SEHNR and CDR2 FQNEAQ come from the germline V gene (reference sequence). CDR3 DNA: TGTGCCAGCGCCCGGACGGCGGGAGGAGATACGCAGTATTTT. This encodes CASARTAGGDTQYF.

V usage is TRBV5-1 and J usage is TRBJ1-3; 9 bases agree with TRBD1. Looked up from germline, CDR1 is SGHRS and CDR2 is YFSETQ. The CDR3 runs 16 residues. Germline trimming cut 1 base from V and 1 base from J; bases unmatched to any gene: 3. The CDR3 spells CASSLTTGGSGNTIYF. CDR3 DNA: TGCGCCAGCAGCTTGACGACAGGGGGTTCTGGAAACACCATATATTTT.

In regard to this clone: The junction differs from germline at one of its ends, possibly a read error. The V gene is TRBV5-4, the J gene TRBJ1-2; D is possibly TRBD1 (5 bases). The CDR3 spans 15 residues. In germline, CDR1 is SGHNT, CDR2 YYREEE (reference sequence). The CDR3 reads CASSPFFGGDYGYTF. CDR3 nucleotides: TGCGCCAGCAGCCCGTTTTTTGGAGGGGACTATGGCTACACCTTC.

The chain joins TRBV7-6 to TRBJ2-7; unclear D gene. There are 11 residues in the CDR3. Trimming shortened V by 4 bases and J by 7 bases, and 8 bases separated the two germline ends. Germline V gives CDR1 SGHVS, CDR2 FNYEAQ. This chain's CDR3 is CASSSSREQYF. The CDR3 region has the DNA TGTGCCAGCAGCTCCTCCCGGGAGCAGTACTTC.

The chain combines TRBV11-1 with TRBJ2-3; 14 bases line up with TRBD2. Germline assignment: CDR1 SGHAT and CDR2 FQDESV (reference sequence). The V and J ends lost 5 bases and 0 bases, in that order; junction bases with no gene match: 7. The CDR3 sequence is 18 residues long. CDR3 sequence: CASSRTGLAGVSTDTQYF. The CDR3 DNA follows: TGTGCCAGCAGCCGGACGGGACTAGCGGGAGTTAGCACAGATACGCAGTATTTT.

The chain is built from TRBV7-2 and TRBJ1-2, with 10 bases identical to TRBD1. The V gene's germline CDR1 is SGHTA and CDR2 FQGNSA. Trimming took 3 bases from V and 2 from J; bases not matched to a gene: 9. This CDR3 spans 17 amino acids. The CDR3: CASSLTGGAMVNYGYTF. As DNA, the CDR3 is TGTGCCAGCAGCTTGACAGGGGGCGCGATGGTGAACTATGGCTACACCTTC.

The rearrangement links TRBV19 to TRBJ2-7; 10 bases fit TRBD1. CDR3 length: 18 residues. V lost 0 bases to trimming and J lost 2 bases; unmatched junction nucleotides: 10. Germline assignment: CDR1 LNHDA and CDR2 SQIVND (reference sequence). The CDR3 reads CASSIDGGVGTGAYEQYF. The CDR3 DNA is TGTGCCAGTAGTATAGATGGAGGAGTGGGGACAGGGGCCTACGAGCAGTACTTC.

The chain couples TRBV10-3 to TRBJ1-5; D gene ambiguous. The germline V gene encodes CDR1 ENHRY and CDR2 SYGVKD. V gave up 0 bases and J gave up 7 bases, with 7 bases separating them. The CDR3 is 13 residues long. CDR3 coding DNA: TGTGCCATCAGTGAGTCGAGAGAGCAGCCCCAGCATTTT. Protein sequence: CAISESREQPQHF.

This chain uses TRBV7-2 with TRBJ1-5, with D uncertain. The CDR3 runs to 13 residues. V was cut by 2 bases and J by 4 bases, with 6 bases left in between. Germline CDR1 SGHTA, CDR2 FQGNSA. CDR3 bases: TGTGCCAGCAGCTTATATCCTAATCAGCCCCAGCATTTT. Translated: CASSLYPNQPQHF.

The gene calls are TRBV30 and TRBJ2-1, with 12 bases aligning to TRBD2. The germline gives CDR1 GTSNPN, CDR2 SVGIG (reference sequence). This CDR3 contains 15 residues. The junction had 5 bases not matched to a gene; V was cut back by 2 bases and J by 6 bases. CDR3 DNA: TGTGCCTGGAGTCCGGCTAGCGGGGGGGCCAATGAGCAGTTCTTC. The encoded protein is CAWSPASGGANEQFF.

This clone was counted a few times. This chain links TRBV4-1 with TRBJ2-7; 11 bases are a match to TRBD2. The CDR3 length is 17 residues. Germline trimming cut 5 bases from V and 0 bases from J; bases unmatched to any gene: 9. In germline, CDR1 is MGHRA, CDR2 YSYEKL. The DNA of the CDR3 is TGCGCCAGCAGCAGGGCCCCCGGGACTAGCGGCTCCTACGAGCAGTACTTC. Amino acid sequence: CASSRAPGTSGSYEQYF.

The J gene is TRBJ1-2, the V gene TRBV7-8; perhaps TRBD1 as D (6 bases). Germline values: CDR1 SGHVS, CDR2 FQNEAQ. V was clipped by 5 bases and J by 2 bases, with 18 bases between them. The CDR3 sequence is 16 residues long. The CDR3 DNA is TGTGCCAGCAGCCTATCGAGATTACAGGGAAACTATGGCTACACCTTC. It specifies CASSLSRLQGNYGYTF. The variable domain in full, with the rest retrieved from reference TRBV7-8 and TRBJ1-2, is GAGVSQSPRYKVAKRGQDVALRCDPISGHVSLFWYQQALGQGPEFLTYFQNEAQLDKSGLPSDRFFAERPEGSVSTLKIQRTQQEDSAVYLCASSLSRLQGNYGYTFGSGTRLTVV.

The chain is built from TRBV28 and TRBJ2-1, with D tentatively TRBD2 (7 bases). Germline V CDR1 and CDR2: MDHEN, SYDVKM. The CDR3 runs to 17 residues. V lost 6 bases to trimming and J lost 8 bases, with 26 bases between them. In DNA, the CDR3 is TGTGCCAGCAGCCCCCAAGCAGGGCGGGGGCCCTTCTATGAGCAGTTCTTC. This sequence encodes CASSPQAGRGPFYEQFF. The variable domain in full, with the rest retrieved from reference TRBV28 and TRBJ2-1, is DVKVTQSSRYLVKRTGEKVFLECVQDMDHENMFWYRQDPGLGLRLIYFSYDVKMKEKGDIPEGYSVSREKKERFSLILESASTNQTSMYLCASSPQAGRGPFYEQFFGPGTRLTVL.

The chain joins TRBV18 to TRBJ1-5; possible D gene TRBD1, 6 bases. CDR1 KGHSH and CDR2 LQKENI come from the germline V gene. Trimming pared 3 bases from V and 0 bases from J, leaving 15 bases between. The length of the CDR3 is 17 residues. The CDR3 DNA follows: TGTGCCAGCTCACCTACAATGGGGGCCGATAGCAATCAGCCCCAGCATTTT. It specifies CASSPTMGADSNQPQHF. The complete variable domain, with remaining parts taken from reference TRBV18 and TRBJ1-5, reads NAGVMQNPRHLVRRRGQEARLRCSPMKGHSHVYWYRQLPEEGLKFMVYLQKENIIDESGMPKERFSAEFPKEGPSILRIQQVVRGDSAAYFCASSPTMGADSNQPQHFGDGTRLSIL.

This chain links TRBV19 with TRBJ2-5; D perhaps matches TRBD2 (6 bases). Germline-derived CDR1 and CDR2 are LNHDA and SQIVND (reference sequence). CDR3 size: 14 residues. The germline V and J ends were trimmed by 4 bases and 3 bases, with 12 bases remaining between them. The CDR3 sequence is CASSTLSGKETQYF. As DNA, the CDR3 is TGTGCCAGTAGTACCCTTAGCGGCAAAGAGACCCAGTACTTC.

The chain employs TRBV27 and TRBJ2-3; tentative D call: TRBD1 (5 bases). Per the germline V gene, CDR1 is MNHEY and CDR2 is SMNVEV (reference sequence). Trimming pared 8 bases from V and 3 bases from J, leaving 15 bases between. The CDR3 sequence is 14 residues long. In DNA form, the CDR3 reads TGTGCCAGCCGAGGTACAGGATTGACAGATACGCAGTATTTT. This codes for CASRGTGLTDTQYF.

This sequence joins TRBV30 and TRBJ1-5, with TRBD1 matching 8 bases. The germline V gene has CDR1 GTSNPN and CDR2 SVGIG (reference sequence). The CDR3 covers 14 residues. V was pared by 3 bases and J by 6 bases, with 7 bases of the junction left unmatched. CDR3 nucleotides: TGTGCCTGGAGCGGACAGGGTGGGTCTCAGCCCCAGCATTTT. Translation gives CAWSGQGGSQPQHF.

This chain links TRBV28 with TRBJ2-5; the D gene is possibly TRBD1 (6 bases). In germline, CDR1 is MDHEN, CDR2 SYDVKM. V lost 4 bases, J lost 2 bases, and 11 bases lay in between. This CDR3 is built from 14 residues. CDR3 coding DNA: TGTGCCAGCAGTTCAACAACAGGGCAAGAGACCCAGTACTTC. Translation gives CASSSTTGQETQYF.

This clone was seen a few times. The chain uses TRBV27 and TRBJ2-7; TRBD2 might be the D (5 bases). CDR1 MNHEY and CDR2 SMNVEV come from the germline V gene (reference sequence). The CDR3 spans 12 residues. CDR3 region: CPLGVGSYEQYF. CDR3 nucleotide sequence: TGTCCCCTCGGGGTTGGCTCCTACGAGCAGTACTTC.

The chain carries TRBV5-1 and TRBJ2-7; 8 positions agree with TRBD1. Looked up from germline, CDR1 is SGHRS and CDR2 is YFSETQ. The CDR3 length is 16 residues. J gave up 5 bases and V 3 bases, and 13 bases lay outside the gene matches. The CDR3 DNA follows: TGCGCCAGCAGCTATTCCTCGGACAGGGCGAATGACGAGCAGTACTTC. The encoded protein is CASSYSSDRANDEQYF.